A selection of T cell receptor beta chains follows, all from one sample in a study of PD-1 blockade in classical Hodgkin lymphoma. Sequencing was performed with immunoSEQ multiplex PCR; in TCRdb, only in-frame clones are kept and a portion is missing. The sample carries some 150,000 clones, less than 80% recorded once. The material sequenced was peripheral blood mononuclear cells (PBMCs), taken before the second cycle of nivolumab. The receptors derive from a human donor with classical Hodgkin lymphoma. Both conserved end residues are part of each CDR3. Each record gives: V gene, clone size, D gene, J gene, CDR3 DNA, CDR3 protein. A D gene is named only where the DNA matches it firmly. Clone size is shown for a subset of rows, as once, few, many or a class of expanded clone.

v_call: TRBV4-2
clone_size: .
d_call: .
j_call: TRBJ1-4
cdr3_nt: TGTGCCAGCAGCCAAGAGGACCGTGCAACTAATGAAAAACTGTTTTTT
cdr3_aa: CASSQEDRATNEKLFF

v_call: TRBV19
clone_size: .
d_call: TRBD1
j_call: TRBJ1-2
cdr3_nt: TGTGCCAGTGGAGACAGGGCAAGGGGCTACACCTTC
cdr3_aa: CASGDRARGYTF

v_call: TRBV6-5
clone_size: .
d_call: TRBD2
j_call: TRBJ2-7
cdr3_nt: TGTGCCAGCAGTTTGTTTAGCGGGAGGGCCTACGAGCAGTACTTC
cdr3_aa: CASSLFSGRAYEQYF

v_call: TRBV29-1
clone_size: .
d_call: TRBD1
j_call: TRBJ1-2
cdr3_nt: TGCAGCGCCTTAAGCGGGACAGGGGGTGGCTATGGCTACACCTTC
cdr3_aa: CSALSGTGGGYGYTF

v_call: TRBV12-5
clone_size: many
d_call: TRBD1
j_call: TRBJ1-2
cdr3_nt: TGTGCTAGTGGTTTGGGGGACAGATTTCTCTATGGCTACACCTTC
cdr3_aa: CASGLGDRFLYGYTF

v_call: TRBV5-6
clone_size: .
d_call: TRBD2
j_call: TRBJ2-1
cdr3_nt: TGTGCCAGCAGCTCTTTAGTGACTAGCGGGGGCAGAGTTGCGCAGTTCTTC
cdr3_aa: CASSSLVTSGGRVAQFF

v_call: TRBV5-4
clone_size: .
d_call: .
j_call: TRBJ1-1
cdr3_nt: TGTGCCAGCAGCTCACAAGGGGGAACTGAAGCTTTCTTT
cdr3_aa: CASSSQGGTEAFF

v_call: TRBV4-3
clone_size: .
d_call: TRBD1
j_call: TRBJ2-1
cdr3_nt: TGCGCCAGCAGCCAAGTGGACAGGGGTTCCCTCTACAATGAGCAGTTCTTC
cdr3_aa: CASSQVDRGSLYNEQFF

v_call: TRBV5-1
clone_size: .
d_call: .
j_call: TRBJ2-7
cdr3_nt: TGCGCCAGCAGCTTGCCGACAGGGACTTACGAGCAGTACTTC
cdr3_aa: CASSLPTGTYEQYF

v_call: TRBV19
clone_size: .
d_call: .
j_call: TRBJ1-2
cdr3_nt: TGTGCCAGTAGTATCACAGGGTGGTCGAGCGGCTACACCTTC
cdr3_aa: CASSITGWSSGYTF

v_call: TRBV19
clone_size: .
d_call: .
j_call: TRBJ1-1
cdr3_nt: TGTGCCAGTAGTATAGAGGCGGGGGCGCGAACTGAAGCTTTCTTT
cdr3_aa: CASSIEAGARTEAFF

v_call: TRBV19
clone_size: few
d_call: .
j_call: TRBJ2-3
cdr3_nt: TGTGCCAGTAGCGGGCAGGGGATAGATACGCAGTATTTT
cdr3_aa: CASSGQGIDTQYF

v_call: TRBV4-2
clone_size: .
d_call: TRBD2
j_call: TRBJ2-2
cdr3_nt: TGTGCCAGCAGCCAAGGACTAGCGGCCGTGTCCGGGGAGCTGTTTTTT
cdr3_aa: CASSQGLAAVSGELFF

v_call: TRBV10-3
clone_size: few
d_call: TRBD2
j_call: TRBJ2-7
cdr3_nt: TGTGCCATCAGGACTAGCGGCACACCCTACGAGCAGTACTTC
cdr3_aa: CAIRTSGTPYEQYF

v_call: TRBV30
clone_size: few
d_call: .
j_call: TRBJ2-1
cdr3_nt: TGTGCCTGGAGGAGCGGGCTAGCAAATGAGCAGTTCTTC
cdr3_aa: CAWRSGLANEQFF

v_call: TRBV19
clone_size: .
d_call: .
j_call: TRBJ2-1
cdr3_nt: TGTGCCAGTAGTACACCGTACTATACGGGAGCTGAAGAGCAGTTCTTC
cdr3_aa: CASSTPYYTGAEEQFF

v_call: TRBV11-2
clone_size: once
d_call: .
j_call: TRBJ1-1
cdr3_nt: TGTGCCAGCAGCTTAGAGGTCCCCATGAACACTGAAGCTTTCTTT
cdr3_aa: CASSLEVPMNTEAFF

v_call: TRBV29-1
clone_size: .
d_call: TRBD1
j_call: TRBJ2-5
cdr3_nt: TGCAGCGTCATCCAGGGGGCAGTGGGGGAGACCCAGTACTTC
cdr3_aa: CSVIQGAVGETQYF

v_call: TRBV10-3
clone_size: .
d_call: .
j_call: TRBJ1-6
cdr3_nt: TGTGCCATCAGCGGAGGGGGGGCCCCCAATTCACCCCTCCACTTT
cdr3_aa: CAISGGGAPNSPLHF

v_call: TRBV28
clone_size: .
d_call: TRBD1
j_call: TRBJ1-2
cdr3_nt: TGTGCCATCCATCCGGGACAGATAGATGGCTACACCTTC
cdr3_aa: CAIHPGQIDGYTF

v_call: TRBV7-2
clone_size: .
d_call: .
j_call: TRBJ1-2
cdr3_nt: TGTGCCAGCAGCGCGAGGGACCCACGCAACAAAAACTATGGCTACACCTTC
cdr3_aa: CASSARDPRNKNYGYTF

v_call: TRBV6-5
clone_size: many
d_call: TRBD1
j_call: TRBJ1-1
cdr3_nt: TGTGCCAGCAGTCACCGAAGGGGGCGAGAGGAAGCTTTCTTT
cdr3_aa: CASSHRRGREEAFF

v_call: TRBV6-6
clone_size: .
d_call: .
j_call: TRBJ2-1
cdr3_nt: TGTGCCAGCAGTTACGGTCCGGCTTACAATGAGCAGTTCTTC
cdr3_aa: CASSYGPAYNEQFF

v_call: TRBV10-3
clone_size: .
d_call: .
j_call: TRBJ1-2
cdr3_nt: TGTGCCATCAGTCCGTCGATTGAAACGGGGGGCTATGGCTACACCTTC
cdr3_aa: CAISPSIETGGYGYTF

v_call: TRBV6-5
clone_size: .
d_call: .
j_call: TRBJ1-3
cdr3_nt: TGTGCCAGCAGTTACTCCTTTGGAAACACCATATATTTT
cdr3_aa: CASSYSFGNTIYF

v_call: TRBV6-1
clone_size: .
d_call: .
j_call: TRBJ2-7
cdr3_nt: TGTGCCAGCAGACGGGACACTATCACCTACGAGCAGTACTTC
cdr3_aa: CASRRDTITYEQYF

v_call: TRBV5-6
clone_size: .
d_call: .
j_call: TRBJ1-1
cdr3_nt: TGTGCCAGCAGCCTCCGGGACACGTCTTTCTTT
cdr3_aa: CASSLRDTSFF

v_call: TRBV28
clone_size: .
d_call: .
j_call: TRBJ2-7
cdr3_nt: TGTGCCAGCAGCCAGCAGAGCTACGAGCAGTACTTC
cdr3_aa: CASSQQSYEQYF

v_call: TRBV18
clone_size: once
d_call: .
j_call: TRBJ1-1
cdr3_nt: TGTGCCAGCTCACCATCTCCCGATAACACTGAAGCTTTCTTT
cdr3_aa: CASSPSPDNTEAFF

v_call: TRBV10-3
clone_size: .
d_call: TRBD2
j_call: TRBJ2-7
cdr3_nt: TGTGCCATCAGCGGACTAGCGGAAACGAGCTCCTACGAGCAGTACTTC
cdr3_aa: CAISGLAETSSYEQYF

v_call: TRBV7-2
clone_size: .
d_call: .
j_call: TRBJ1-5
cdr3_nt: TGTGCCAGCAGCTTTGGTCCTGGCAATCAGCCCCAGCATTTT
cdr3_aa: CASSFGPGNQPQHF

v_call: TRBV28
clone_size: .
d_call: .
j_call: TRBJ1-2
cdr3_nt: TGTGCCAGCAGTCCATGGGTGGCGTCTGGCTACACCTTC
cdr3_aa: CASSPWVASGYTF

v_call: TRBV7-2
clone_size: .
d_call: .
j_call: TRBJ2-1
cdr3_nt: TGTGCCAGCAGCTTAGGAGGGAGGATCGGCAATGAGCAGTTCTTC
cdr3_aa: CASSLGGRIGNEQFF

v_call: TRBV5-1
clone_size: few
d_call: TRBD2
j_call: TRBJ2-2
cdr3_nt: TGCGCCAGCAGCTTGAGTAGCGGGTCAAGGGAGCTGTTTTTT
cdr3_aa: CASSLSSGSRELFF

v_call: TRBV6-6
clone_size: .
d_call: TRBD1
j_call: TRBJ2-7
cdr3_nt: TGTGCCAGCAGTTACCGGACAGGCTCCTACGAGCAGTACTTC
cdr3_aa: CASSYRTGSYEQYF

v_call: TRBV7-9
clone_size: .
d_call: .
j_call: TRBJ1-1
cdr3_nt: TGTGCCAGCAGCTTCCAACAGAGTGACACTGAAGCTTTCTTT
cdr3_aa: CASSFQQSDTEAFF

v_call: TRBV28
clone_size: .
d_call: TRBD2
j_call: TRBJ2-2
cdr3_nt: TGTGCCAGCAGTTTATTTGCAGCGGGAGTTAACACCGGGGAGCTGTTTTTT
cdr3_aa: CASSLFAAGVNTGELFF

v_call: TRBV4-2
clone_size: .
d_call: .
j_call: TRBJ1-2
cdr3_nt: TGTGCCAGCAGCCCCCAGGGCCTCAACAACTATGGCTACACCTTC
cdr3_aa: CASSPQGLNNYGYTF

v_call: TRBV6-5
clone_size: .
d_call: .
j_call: TRBJ1-6
cdr3_nt: TGTGCCAGCAGTCCCGGACAGCTCTACCTCCACTTT
cdr3_aa: CASSPGQLYLHF

v_call: TRBV18
clone_size: .
d_call: .
j_call: TRBJ1-1
cdr3_nt: TGTGCCAGCTCCTGGGGGGCGAACACTGAAGCTTTCTTT
cdr3_aa: CASSWGANTEAFF

v_call: TRBV2
clone_size: .
d_call: .
j_call: TRBJ1-2
cdr3_nt: TGTGCCAGCAGTGAATCGCCAGCCTATGGCTACACCTTC
cdr3_aa: CASSESPAYGYTF